In its sample, the clone carrying this TCR beta chain is medium-sized (0.01 to 0.1%). Its cognate antigen is unknown. These data originate in a study of HIV-infected patients and healthy controls. Broader study findings: With just sixteen HIV-infected individuals processed, the findings' generality was considered strongly limited.

The CDR3 totals 14 residues. Trimming took 3 bases from V and 2 from J, leaving 12 bases between them. Germline loops: CDR1 SQVTM, CDR2 ANQGSEA. Alpha and beta constant-region primers primed reverse transcription of around 540 ng RNA. Each of the alpha and beta chains got its own library through chain-specific third strand synthesis with indices. Ligation attached cDNA to a 5' RACE adapter that carried a random hexamer and SP2 site. Priming off the SP2 site generated the second strand. TCRdb re-called the 5' RACE reads with MiXCR, one entry per CDR3 protein. The sample shows about 11,000 distinct CDR3 sequences, 5% to 5.5% of them seen only once. All unsorted peripheral T cells were captured because whole blood was used without fractionation.

The gene calls are TRBV29-1 and TRBJ2-3, with no clear D. This clonotype was obtained from an adult in good health. Material for sequencing was blood. The DNA of the CDR3 is TGCAGCGTTGAGTTTAACACATTCACAGATACGCAGTATTTT. This codes for CSVEFNTFTDTQYF.